The 8 T cell receptor beta chains below come from one sample, sequenced in a study of blood T cell repertoires in COVID-19. TCRdb's table, derived via immunoSEQ multiplex PCR, lists solely in-frame clones and lacks some. Seen here are roughly 200,000 clones, about 80% observed once, and the top ten hold around 6.3%. Sample: peripheral blood. The receptors were sampled from a man in his 70s with active or convalescent COVID-19.

The chain has TRBV12-3 or TRBV12-4 and TRBJ1-6; TRBD1 is a possible D gene (6 bases). The CDR3 length is 13 residues. V lost 5 bases, J lost 7 bases, and 9 bases lay in between. CDR3 in DNA: TGTGCCAGCAGTATTACAGGGAATTCACCCCTCCACTTT. It specifies CASSITGNSPLHF.

This sequence joins TRBV15 and TRBJ2-7; a possible D gene is TRBD2 (7 bases). Trimming left V 0 bases short and J 2 bases short, with 20 bases between. The CDR3 sequence is 18 residues long. Germline assignment: CDR1 LNHNV and CDR2 YYDKDF (reference sequence). Written as DNA, the CDR3 is TGTGCCACCAGCAGAGATGCAACGTTAGGGGGGGCCCCCTACGAGCAGTACTTC. Its translation is CATSRDATLGGAPYEQYF.

The gene calls are TRBV18 and TRBJ2-2, with 8 bases identical to TRBD2. The ends lost 2 bases at V and 7 bases at J; junction bases unmatched: 6. In germline, CDR1 is KGHSH, CDR2 LQKENI. The CDR3 runs 15 residues. The CDR3 DNA follows: TGTGCCAGCTCACCAAAGCGGGAGACTTTCGGGGAGCTGTTTTTT. Translated, it gives CASSPKRETFGELFF.

The J gene is TRBJ2-5, the V gene TRBV13; 9 nucleotides match TRBD2. J gave up 0 bases and V 0 bases, and 11 bases lay outside the gene matches. The CDR3 is 19 amino acids. Germline values: CDR1 PRHDT, CDR2 FYEKMQ (reference sequence). In nucleotides, the CDR3 is TGTGCCAGCAGCTTAGGAAATCCTAAGCGGGGGGTTTACCAAGAGACCCAGTACTTC. Protein sequence: CASSLGNPKRGVYQETQYF.

V and J are TRBV21-1 and TRBJ2-1; TRBD2 reflects the table's D call only, with no check against the DNA. TRBV21-1 is assigned pseudogene status. The CDR3 spans 15 residues. The CDR3 sequence is CASSQGGPTYNEQFF. DNA for the CDR3: TGTGCCAGCAGCCAAGGAGGGCCGACCTACAATGAGCAGTTCTTC.

The CDR3 DNA follows: TGTGCCAGCAGTCGAACCCTACAGGGAACCTACGAGCAGTACTTC. It yields the protein CASSRTLQGTYEQYF. The chain has TRBV27 and TRBJ2-7; D may be TRBD1 (6 bases). With 5 bases removed from V and 2 bases from J, the gap between germline ends came to 16 bases. This CDR3 is built from 15 residues. The V gene's germline CDR1 is MNHEY and CDR2 SMNVEV (reference sequence).

The V and J genes are TRBV5-1 and TRBJ1-3; perhaps TRBD1 as D (6 bases). The CDR3 length is 15 residues. Trimming pared 4 bases from V and 8 bases from J, leaving 19 bases between. The V gene's germline CDR1 is SGHRS and CDR2 YFSETQ. The CDR3 region has the DNA TGCGCCAGCAGCCGTAATGTGGACAGTATAGACACCATATATTTT. As protein: CASSRNVDSIDTIYF.

V and J are TRBV3-1 (or the pseudogene TRBV3-2) and TRBJ2-1, with 7 bases identical to TRBD2. CDR1 and CDR2 (germline): LGHDT, YNNKEL (reference sequence). J lost 4 bases, V lost 4 bases, and 10 bases had no gene match. The CDR3 sequence is 16 residues long. CDR3 in DNA: TGTGCCAGCAGCCGGTCTAGCGGTGCTTCTTACAATGAGCAGTTCTTC. Its translation: CASSRSSGASYNEQFF.